Below are 20 T cell receptor beta chains sequenced from a single sample in a study of T-cell reconstitution after alpha-beta-depleted transplantation in children. A library of TCRbeta sequences, prepared with unique molecular identifiers, was generated. Each CDR3 protein is one row after TCRdb ran MiXCR on the PCR reads. In the table there are nearly 350,000 distinct CDR3 sequences, around 15% of which are singletons. The sequenced sample was PBMCs, mostly from graft donor cells, obtained 360 days after TCRalphabeta/CD19-depleted stem cell transplant. The receptors shown here come from a male patient between 2 and 15 years old who had a stem cell transplant for acute lymphoblastic leukemia, so the T cells may come from the graft donor.

This chain uses TRBV28 with TRBJ2-1; tentatively, D is TRBD1 or TRBD2 (5 bases each). Trimming pared 8 bases from V and 0 bases from J, leaving 23 bases between. The length of the CDR3 is 18 residues. CDR1 is MDHEN, CDR2 SYDVKM, per germline. CDR3 protein: CASGPGSLGAGSYNEQFF. The CDR3 DNA sequence: TGTGCCAGCGGCCCCGGGTCCCTCGGGGCGGGCTCCTACAATGAGCAGTTCTTC. Based on the CDR3 plus reference TRBV28 and TRBJ2-1, the full variable domain is DVKVTQSSRYLVKRTGEKVFLECVQDMDHENMFWYRQDPGLGLRLIYFSYDVKMKEKGDIPEGYSVSREKKERFSLILESASTNQTSMYLCASGPGSLGAGSYNEQFFGPGTRLTVL.

This clonotype was recorded many times. The chain has TRBV7-9 and TRBJ2-7; 8 bases line up with TRBD1. Germline lookup yields CDR1 SEHNR and CDR2 FQNEAQ (reference sequence). V was pared by 5 bases and J by 2 bases, with 11 bases of the junction left unmatched. The CDR3 runs 16 residues. The CDR3 loop is CASSQSRTGITYEQYF. The CDR3 region has the DNA TGTGCCAGCAGCCAGTCAAGGACAGGGATTACCTACGAGCAGTACTTC.

The chain has TRBV20-1 and TRBJ2-5; TRBD2 agrees at 12 bases. The germline gives CDR1 DFQATT, CDR2 SNEGSKA (reference sequence). After removal of 5 bases from V and 5 bases from J, the junction contained 6 bases not matched to a gene. This CDR3 has 14 amino acids. The DNA of the CDR3 is TGCAGTGCTGCCCCTAGCGGGAGGGCGGAGACCCAGTACTTC. This encodes CSAAPSGRAETQYF.

The chain recombines TRBV6-5 with TRBJ2-7; 7 bases fit TRBD1. The CDR3 extends over 15 amino acids. J gave up 3 bases and V 4 bases, and 9 bases lay outside the gene matches. CDR1 is MNHEY, CDR2 SVGAGI, per germline. The CDR3 sequence: CASSFRGDSNYEQYF. The CDR3 nucleotides read TGTGCCAGCAGTTTCCGTGGGGACAGCAACTACGAGCAGTACTTC.

This rearrangement joins TRBV24-1 to TRBJ2-3, with TRBD2 matching 12 bases. V lost 5 bases, J lost 3 bases, and 8 bases stayed unmatched. CDR1 KGHDR and CDR2 SFDVKD come from the germline V gene. CDR3 size: 17 residues. CDR3 loop: CATSGPTSGSPTDTQYF. CDR3 DNA: TGTGCCACCAGTGGCCCGACTAGCGGGAGTCCAACAGATACGCAGTATTTT.

This clonotype was picked up many times. The chain links TRBV18 to TRBJ1-5; TRBD1 aligns across 8 bases. The CDR3 loop spans 14 amino acids. V lost 5 bases, J lost 5 bases, and 5 bases stayed unmatched. Germline CDR1 reads KGHSH; CDR2 reads LQKENI. CDR3 DNA: TGTGCCAGCTCAATAACAGGGGGAGATCAGCCCCAGCATTTT. Encoded protein: CASSITGGDQPQHF.

In this sample, this clonotype turned up many times. One junction end disagrees with the germline gene, perhaps due to a read error. This rearrangement joins TRBV12-3 or TRBV12-4 to TRBJ2-3; D assignment may be TRBD1 or TRBD2 (5 bases each). This CDR3 region has 11 residues. The CDR3 loop is CASSLAGTAPF. As DNA, the CDR3 is TGTGCCAGCAGTTTAGCGGGGACCGCCCCTTTT.

The V call is TRBV20-1, the J call TRBJ2-5; D not resolved. Trimming removed 5 bases at V and 0 bases at J, with 10 bases between. The germline CDR1 and CDR2 sequences are DFQATT and SNEGSKA (reference sequence). This CDR3 has 13 amino acids. The chain's CDR3 is CSALSHNQETQYF. CDR3 DNA: TGCAGTGCTCTCAGCCACAACCAAGAGACCCAGTACTTC.

The table lists this clonotype with a few counts. The chain links TRBV27 to TRBJ2-7; D gene ambiguous. V lost 2 bases and J 2 bases, leaving 10 bases between the germline ends. CDR1 MNHEY and CDR2 SMNVEV come from the germline V gene (reference sequence). The CDR3 totals 14 residues. The CDR3 DNA reads as TGTGCCAGCAGTTTAATGGGGTCCCCCTACGAGCAGTACTTC. As protein: CASSLMGSPYEQYF.

There are a few counts of this clonotype. The chain uses TRBV28 and TRBJ2-5; maybe TRBD1 (6 bases). Germline V gives CDR1 MDHEN, CDR2 SYDVKM. V lost 3 bases to trimming and J lost 2 bases, with 19 bases between them. The CDR3 sequence is 17 residues long. The CDR3 DNA reads as TGTGCCAGCAGTTTTGACTTCGCTACAGGGCCTCAAGAGACCCAGTACTTC. Translating gives CASSFDFATGPQETQYF.

This clonotype was observed a few times. The CDR3, as DNA: TGCGCCAGCAGCGCAGGGGCACTAGCGGGACAAGAGACCCAGTACTTC. It is translated as CASSAGALAGQETQYF. The rearrangement uses TRBV4-3 and TRBJ2-5; 10 nucleotides line up with TRBD2. The CDR3 is 16 residues long. V lost 5 bases, J lost 2 bases, and 8 bases stayed unmatched. Looked up from germline, CDR1 is LGHNA and CDR2 is YSLEER.

This clonotype was seen at least ten times. The rearrangement joins TRBV12-3 or TRBV12-4 to TRBJ1-1; the D is unclear. The CDR3 runs 13 residues. V lost 3 bases to trimming and J lost 4 bases, with 9 bases between them. The CDR3 protein is CASSFRGSTEAFF. CDR3 sequence (DNA): TGTGCCAGCAGTTTCCGGGGTTCCACTGAAGCTTTCTTT.

This clonotype was seen a handful of times. This rearrangement joins TRBV10-2 to TRBJ1-1; D ambiguous. V lost 3 bases to trimming and J lost 5 bases, with 13 bases between them. This CDR3 comprises 14 residues. Germline loops: CDR1 WSHSY, CDR2 SAAADI. As DNA, the CDR3 is TGCGCCAGCAGTGATCATCCCGTTGGGACTGAAGCTTTCTTT. This codes for CASSDHPVGTEAFF.

This clonotype was detected a few times. CDR3 amino acids: CSVRDRVSTDTQYF. The CDR3, as DNA: TGCAGCGTTCGGGACAGGGTCAGCACAGATACGCAGTATTTT. The rearrangement links TRBV29-1 to TRBJ2-3; 9 nucleotides line up with TRBD1. The CDR3 runs 14 residues. Germline-derived CDR1 and CDR2 are SQVTM and ANQGSEA. After removal of 5 bases from V and 0 bases from J, the junction contained 3 bases not matched to a gene.

This clonotype was detected only a few times. The chain links TRBV15 to TRBJ2-1; 7 bases align to TRBD1. Germline V lookup: CDR1 LNHNV, CDR2 YYDKDF (reference sequence). V gave up 5 bases and J gave up 7 bases; unmatched junction bases: 8. This CDR3 is built from 14 residues. CDR3 in amino acids: CATSPRTGRNEQFF. Here the CDR3 DNA reads TGTGCCACCAGCCCGCGGACAGGTCGGAATGAGCAGTTCTTC.

This clonotype was seen more than once but under ten times. The genes are TRBV15 and TRBJ2-5; TRBD2 is a possible D gene (5 bases). The CDR3 extends over 13 amino acids. Trimming stripped 1 base from V and 4 bases from J, with 7 bases between. The germline CDR1 and CDR2 sequences are LNHNV and YYDKDF (reference sequence). In nucleotides, the CDR3 is TGTGCCACCAGCAGAGCTCGGGGAGAGACCCAGTACTTC. This gives the protein CATSRARGETQYF.

Ten or more counts support this clonotype. The chain recombines TRBV7-9 with TRBJ1-3; D is possibly TRBD1 (6 bases). V lost 2 bases and J 0 bases, leaving 14 bases between the germline ends. The CDR3 is 17 residues long. CDR1 and CDR2 (germline): SEHNR, FQNEAQ (reference sequence). CDR3 loop: CASSLSTGTSSGNTIYF. CDR3 coding DNA: TGTGCCAGCAGCTTATCCACCGGGACATCCTCTGGAAACACCATATATTTT.

The chain joins TRBV4-2 to TRBJ1-4; D not resolved. V gave up 2 bases and J gave up 0 bases, with 13 bases separating them. This CDR3 comprises 17 residues. Germline CDR1 is LGHNA and CDR2 is YNFKEQ. In DNA form, the CDR3 reads TGTGCCAGCAGCCAACCCCCCCACAGTGCAACTAATGAAAAACTGTTTTTT. Amino acids: CASSQPPHSATNEKLFF.

This clonotype came up many times. This sequence joins TRBV6-5 and TRBJ2-7; 10 bases match TRBD2. The CDR3 is 15 residues long. Per germline, CDR1 MNHEY and CDR2 SVGAGI. With 4 bases clipped from V and 2 bases from J, the junction kept 5 bases outside the gene matches. In nucleotides, the CDR3 is TGTGCCAGCAGTTTATCAGCGGGAGGGCCCTACGAGCAGTACTTC. As protein: CASSLSAGGPYEQYF.

CDR3 in amino acids: CASSKTGTGLSYGYTF. The CDR3 nucleotides are TGTGCCAGCAGTAAGACCGGGACAGGGCTTAGTTATGGCTACACCTTC. This sequence joins TRBV28 and TRBJ1-2; 9 bases agree with TRBD1. This CDR3 is built from 16 residues. Germline trimming cut 5 bases from V and 5 bases from J; bases unmatched to any gene: 12. From germline, CDR1 is MDHEN and CDR2 SYDVKM.